The 8 T cell receptor beta chains below all came from one sample that was sequenced in a study of blood T cell repertoires in COVID-19. Measured with immunoSEQ multiplex PCR; TCRdb has only the in-frame clones, and not every one. The sample has 220,000 or so clones, under 90% seen once. Input material: peripheral blood. These receptors originate from a woman aged 80 or over with acute or convalescent COVID-19.

The rearrangement links TRBV7-3 to TRBJ1-2; 7 bases align to TRBD1. The length of the CDR3 is 13 residues. J gave up 4 bases and V 2 bases, and 1 base lay outside the gene matches. Germline assignment: CDR1 SGHTA and CDR2 FQGTGA. CDR3 residues: CASSLPGGYGYTF. CDR3 nucleotides: TGTGCCAGCAGCTTACCAGGGGGCTATGGCTACACCTTC. The whole variable domain, remainder taken from reference TRBV7-3 and TRBJ1-2, is GAGVSQTPSNKVTEKGKYVELRCDPISGHTALYWYRQSLGQGPEFLIYFQGTGAADDSGLPNDRFFAVRPEGSVSTLKIQRTERGDSAVYLCASSLPGGYGYTFGSGTRLTVV.

The V call is TRBV5-1, the J call TRBJ2-7; 11 bases are shared with TRBD1. The CDR3 loop spans 15 amino acids. Germline V lookup: CDR1 SGHRS, CDR2 YFSETQ. J was trimmed by 7 bases and V by 2 bases; bases with no gene match: 8. The CDR3 loop reads CASSFGQGATGEQYF. The CDR3 region has the DNA TGCGCCAGCAGCTTCGGACAGGGGGCTACGGGGGAGCAGTACTTC.

The chain couples TRBV5-1 to TRBJ2-5; D call uncertain. The CDR3 is 16 residues long. V lost 0 bases, J lost 3 bases, and 15 bases lay in between. CDR1 is SGHRS, CDR2 YFSETQ, per germline. The CDR3: CASSLALTTHEETQYF. The CDR3 DNA sequence: TGCGCCAGCAGCTTGGCCTTGACAACACACGAAGAGACCCAGTACTTC. The full variable domain, rest sourced from reference TRBV5-1 and TRBJ2-5, is KAGVTQTPRYLIKTRGQQVTLSCSPISGHRSVSWYQQTPGQGLQFLFEYFSETQRNKGNFPGRFSGRQFSNSRSEMNVSTLELGDSALYLCASSLALTTHEETQYFGPGTRLLVL.

This chain uses TRBV5-4 with TRBJ2-3; 9 nucleotides agree with TRBD2. Unmatched junction bases numbered 4, after V lost 4 bases and J lost 1 base. CDR3 length equals 15 residues. Germline V gives CDR1 SGHNT, CDR2 YYREEE (reference sequence). CDR3 in amino acids: CASSPKRGGTDTQYF. The CDR3 DNA sequence: TGTGCCAGCAGCCCAAAGCGGGGGGGCACAGATACGCAGTATTTT.

The rearrangement links TRBV7-3 to TRBJ2-1; TRBD1 agrees at 12 bases. The germline gives CDR1 SGHTA, CDR2 FQGTGA. This CDR3 comprises 14 residues. The V gene end was trimmed by 4 bases and the J gene end by 8 bases; junction bases not matched to a gene: 3. CDR3 region: CASSSGTGGHEQFF. The CDR3 region has the DNA TGTGCCAGCAGCTCCGGGACAGGGGGCCATGAGCAGTTCTTC.

The rearrangement joins TRBV2 to TRBJ1-5, with a possible D match to TRBD1 (6 bases). There are 14 residues in the CDR3. The V and J ends lost 5 bases and 0 bases respectively, with 8 bases between them. Germline-derived CDR1 and CDR2 are SNHLY and FYNNEI. The DNA for the CDR3 is TGTGCCAGCAGTTTGGACAGTAGCAATCAGCCCCAGCATTTT. Amino acid sequence: CASSLDSSNQPQHF.

V and J are TRBV9 and TRBJ1-1; D unresolved. V lost 2 bases to trimming and J lost 3 bases, with 14 bases between them. From germline, CDR1 is SGDLS and CDR2 YYNGEE. This CDR3 contains 15 residues. The CDR3 nucleotides read TGTGCCAGCAGCGTCGGCCCCGCTCAGGACACTGAAGCTTTCTTT. As protein: CASSVGPAQDTEAFF.

The V call is TRBV19, the J call TRBJ1-4, with D perhaps matching TRBD1 (5 bases). CDR3 length: 17 amino acids. Germline CDR1 reads LNHDA; CDR2 reads SQIVND (reference sequence). Trimming shortened V by 11 bases and J by 10 bases, and 32 bases separated the two germline ends. Here the CDR3 DNA reads TGTGCCCTGCACCCCCTCCCTCACGACAGTTTATTGAGAAAACTGTTTTTT. This encodes CALHPLPHDSLLRKLFF.